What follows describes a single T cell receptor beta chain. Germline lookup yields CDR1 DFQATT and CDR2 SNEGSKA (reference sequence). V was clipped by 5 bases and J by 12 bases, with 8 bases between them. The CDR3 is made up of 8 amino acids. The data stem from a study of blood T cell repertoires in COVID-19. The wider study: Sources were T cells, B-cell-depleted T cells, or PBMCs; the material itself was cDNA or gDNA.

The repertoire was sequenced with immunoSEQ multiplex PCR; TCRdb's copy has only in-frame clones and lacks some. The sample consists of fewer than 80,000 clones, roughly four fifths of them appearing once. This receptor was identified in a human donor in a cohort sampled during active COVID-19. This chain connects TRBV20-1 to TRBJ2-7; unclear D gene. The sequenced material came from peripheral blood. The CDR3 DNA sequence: TGCAGTGCTGCCTACTTGTACTTC. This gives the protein CSAAYLYF.